Each of the 8 T cell receptor beta chains below was sequenced from the same sample in a study of T cell responses to AZD1222 COVID-19 vaccine. Clones were read by immunoSEQ multiplex PCR, and TCRdb kept only the in-frame ones, dropping some. The sample carries about 110,000 clones, 90% recorded once. Material: peripheral blood, obtained 28 days after the second AZD1222 dose. These receptors originate from an adult who received the AZD1222 COVID-19 vaccine.

The CDR3 is CASIPGLATDTQYF. As DNA, the CDR3 is TGTGCCAGCATCCCTGGGCTAGCAACAGATACGCAGTATTTT. The chain joins TRBV7-2 to TRBJ2-3, with D perhaps matching TRBD2 (5 bases). Germline V gene lookup returns CDR1 SGHTA and CDR2 FQGNSA. This CDR3 is 14 amino acids long. V was clipped by 7 bases and J by 3 bases, with 14 bases between them.

The chain recombines TRBV7-2 with TRBJ1-4; D remains ambiguous. CDR3 size: 13 residues. Germline CDR1 SGHTA, CDR2 FQGNSA. Trimming took 3 bases from V and 8 from J, leaving 10 bases between them. CDR3 DNA: TGTGCCAGCAGCTTGGGAGTTCGGGAAAAACTGTTTTTT. Its translation: CASSLGVREKLFF.

The CDR3 DNA follows: TGTGCCAGCAGCGTAGGGCCTGAGGACGGTGAAGCTTTCTTT. Protein sequence: CASSVGPEDGEAFF. The chain recombines TRBV9 with TRBJ1-1; D gene unclear. The CDR3 length is 14 residues. Germline CDR1 is SGDLS and CDR2 is YYNGEE. The V gene lost 0 bases and the J gene lost 7 bases, with 13 bases spanning the gap.

V and J are TRBV18 and TRBJ2-5; D remains ambiguous. Germline loops: CDR1 KGHSH, CDR2 LQKENI. The CDR3 loop spans 10 amino acids. With 6 bases removed from V and 1 base from J, the gap between germline ends came to 0 bases. CDR3: CASSQETQYF. CDR3 coding DNA: TGTGCCAGCTCCCAAGAGACCCAGTACTTC.

CDR3 region: CSARHAHYTF. The CDR3, as DNA: TGCAGTGCTAGACATGCGCACTACACCTTC. J is TRBJ1-2 and V is TRBV20-1; D is uncertain. CDR1 is DFQATT and CDR2 is SNEGSKA in the germline V gene (reference sequence). The CDR3 has 10 amino acids. V was clipped by 2 bases and J by 10 bases, with 8 bases between them.

V is TRBV19 and J is TRBJ1-5, with D perhaps TRBD1 (6 bases). Germline V gives CDR1 LNHDA, CDR2 SQIVND (reference sequence). The CDR3 contains 14 residues. The V and J ends lost 7 bases and 9 bases respectively, with 19 bases between them. CDR3 bases: TGTGCCAGTATGGGCTGGGGGCAGGCCAGGCCCCAGCATTTT. The encoded protein is CASMGWGQARPQHF.

The genes are TRBV19 and TRBJ1-1, with D maybe TRBD1 (5 bases). This CDR3 comprises 15 residues. The V and J ends lost 0 bases and 1 base respectively, with 9 bases between them. Germline-derived CDR1 and CDR2 are LNHDA and SQIVND (reference sequence). The CDR3 reads CASSIEDTGNTEAFF. As DNA, the CDR3 is TGTGCCAGTAGTATAGAAGACACAGGGAACACTGAAGCTTTCTTT.

This rearrangement joins TRBV7-6 to TRBJ2-6; D is ambiguous. Germline V lookup: CDR1 SGHVS, CDR2 FNYEAQ. The germline V and J ends were trimmed by 0 bases and 0 bases, with 15 bases remaining between them. This CDR3 has 19 amino acids. CDR3 residues: CASSLAPSSRSSGANVLTF. CDR3 in DNA: TGTGCCAGCAGCTTAGCCCCTTCCTCCCGGAGCTCTGGGGCCAACGTCCTGACTTTC.